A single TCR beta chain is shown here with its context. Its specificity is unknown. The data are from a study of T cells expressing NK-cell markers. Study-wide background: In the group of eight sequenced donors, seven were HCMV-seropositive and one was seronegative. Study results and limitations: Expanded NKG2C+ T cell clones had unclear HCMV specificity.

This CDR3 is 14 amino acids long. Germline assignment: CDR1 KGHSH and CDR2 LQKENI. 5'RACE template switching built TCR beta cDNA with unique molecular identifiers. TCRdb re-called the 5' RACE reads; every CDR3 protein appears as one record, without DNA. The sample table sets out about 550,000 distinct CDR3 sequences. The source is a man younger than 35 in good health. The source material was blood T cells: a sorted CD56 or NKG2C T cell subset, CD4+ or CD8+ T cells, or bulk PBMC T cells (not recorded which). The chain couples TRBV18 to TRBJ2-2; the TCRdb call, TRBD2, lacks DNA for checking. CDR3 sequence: CASRASGNTGELFF.